The 19 T cell receptor beta chains in this list originate from one sample, sequenced in a study of tissue T cells after allogeneic stem cell transplantation. The repertoire was sequenced with immunoSEQ multiplex PCR; TCRdb's copy has only in-frame clones and lacks some. The table includes about 22,000 clones, almost 70% detected once. The sample comprised blood. These receptors all come from a female BALB/c mouse in good health. The strain bears MHC haplotype H2-d.

Remarks on this clone: Gene and germline names: mouse. This chain's CDR3 is CAWDWGGRAETLYF. The sequenced part of the CDR3 DNA is TGTGCCTGGGACTGGGGGGGCCGGGCAGAAACGCTGTAT. This chain connects TRBV31 to TRBJ2-3; 12 bases fit TRBD2. Read data end 1 residue before the CDR3 end; the end is taken from the germline J gene. This CDR3 comprises 14 residues. Germline loops: CDR1 GKSSPN, CDR2 SITVG. With V trimmed by 5 bases and J by 3 bases, 3 bases remained unmatched.

In regard to this clone: Gene and germline names: mouse. The read terminates 1 residue ahead of where the CDR3 ends, so the germline J gene completes it. The chain couples TRBV4 to TRBJ1-1; 7 bases align to TRBD1. Trimming removed 3 bases from V and 0 bases from J; junction bases left unmatched: 1. Germline V gives CDR1 LGHDT, CDR2 YNNKQL (reference sequence). CDR3 length: 14 residues. CDR3 DNA, as far as it was read: TGTGCCAGCAGCTACGGGACAGCAAACACAGAAGTCTTC. Translating it yields CASSYGTANTEVF. The complete CDR3 sequence is CASSYGTANTEVFF.

The sample holds a few counts of this clone. Gene names are the mouse ones. The CDR3 end falls 1 residue outside the read, so it is completed with the germline J gene. The chain recombines TRBV14 with TRBJ2-7; D assignment may be TRBD1 or TRBD2 (6 bases each). The V and J ends lost 5 bases and 5 bases respectively, with 14 bases between them. This CDR3 has 13 amino acids. CDR1 is SGHDT, CDR2 FRDEAV, per germline. Partial CDR3 DNA: TGTGCCAGCAGCCCCCGGGGGCGGGATGAACAGTAC. Encoded protein: CASSPRGRDEQY. The entire CDR3 protein reads CASSPRGRDEQYF. Combining the CDR3 with reference TRBV14 and TRBJ2-7 gives the whole variable domain EAGVTQSPRYAVLQEGQAVSFWCDPISGHDTLYWYQQPRDQGPQLLVYFRDEAVIDNSQLPSDRFSAVRPKGTNSTLKIQSAKQGDTATYLCASSPRGRDEQYFGPGTRLTVL.

This clone appeared a few times. The germline and genes are mouse ones. Read sequence stops 1 residue before the CDR3 end, and the germline J gene provides the missing end. This chain links TRBV13-2 with TRBJ2-7; 12 bases map to TRBD2. Germline CDR1 and CDR2: NNHNN and SYGAGS (reference sequence). Trimming cost V 3 bases and J 7 bases; bases outside gene matches: 11. The CDR3 is 16 amino acids. The part of the CDR3 DNA that was read is TGTGCCAGCGGTGCCCCCTCGACTGGGGGGGCGGGGGAACAGTAC. Its translation is CASGAPSTGGAGEQY. The full CDR3 reads CASGAPSTGGAGEQYF.

This clone came up once. The gene names given are mouse names. The read finishes 1 residue shy of the CDR3 end, and the germline J gene is used to complete it. The chain has TRBV17 and TRBJ1-6; TRBD1 agrees at 9 bases. TRBJ1-6 is assigned to the ORF class and has an uncertain function. Germline-derived CDR1 and CDR2 are MNHDT and YYDKIL. V lost 8 bases and J lost 5; bases outside the gene matches: 1. The CDR3 spans 13 residues. CDR3 loop: CASGTGNNSPLYF. The sequenced part of the CDR3 DNA is TGTGCTAGCGGGACAGGGAATAATTCGCCCCTCTAC.

Note on this clone: Gene names denote mouse genes. The read halts 1 residue ahead of the CDR3 end, with the missing end drawn from the germline J gene. The chain employs TRBV24 and TRBJ2-3; 8 bases are a match to TRBD2. Germline V CDR1 and CDR2: KGHTA, FRNEEI. The CDR3 is 14 amino acids. Trimming at V came to 4 bases and at J to 2 bases, leaving 2 bases not matched to a gene. The CDR3 loop is CASSHWGNAETLYF. The DNA read from the CDR3 is TGTGCCAGCAGTCACTGGGGGAATGCAGAAACGCTGTAT.

A word on this clone: Genes and germline come from the mouse. The CDR3 is cut off 1 residue early in the read; its end comes from the germline J gene. This chain uses TRBV3 with TRBJ2-3; 8 nucleotides match TRBD1. J lost 0 bases, V lost 5 bases, and 4 bases had no gene match. Germline V gene lookup returns CDR1 SNHLY and CDR2 FYNGKV (reference sequence). This CDR3 comprises 15 residues. CDR3 amino acids: CASSKTGDSAETLYF. The sequenced CDR3 bases are TGTGCCAGCAGCAAGACAGGGGATAGTGCAGAAACGCTGTAT.

This clone has just a few counts. Genes and germline come from the mouse. CDR3 DNA (partial): TGTGCCAGCAGCTTCAGGGGCAGCTCCTATGAACAGTAC. This sequence encodes CASSFRGSSYEQY. The whole CDR3 protein is CASSFRGSSYEQYF. The rearrangement links TRBV4 to TRBJ2-7; the D gene is possibly TRBD1 (6 bases). The CDR3 end lies 1 residue beyond the end of the read and is filled in from the germline J gene. Deletions cut 4 bases from V and 0 bases from J, with 10 bases between. Germline V gene sequence: CDR1 LGHDT, CDR2 YNNKQL (reference sequence). This CDR3 is built from 14 residues.

For this clone: Gene names and germline match the mouse. The CDR3 end lies 1 residue beyond the end of the read and is filled in from the germline J gene. This chain links TRBV19 with TRBJ2-2; D is possibly TRBD1 (5 bases). CDR3 size: 15 residues. Germline assignment: CDR1 FNHDT and CDR2 SITEND (reference sequence). V lost 0 bases to trimming and J lost 4 bases, with 10 bases between them. CDR3 bases read: TGTGCCAGCAGTATAGGCAGGGTTTCCACCGGGCAGCTCTAC. Encoded protein: CASSIGRVSTGQLY. The CDR3 as a whole reads CASSIGRVSTGQLYF. Full variable domain (outside the CDR3, taken from reference TRBV19 and TRBJ2-2): GGIITQTPKFLIGQEGQKLTLKCQQNFNHDTMYWYRQDSGKGLRLIYYSITENDLQKGDLSEGYDASREKKSSFSLTVTSAQKNEMAVFLCASSIGRVSTGQLYFGEGSKLTVL.

A word on this clone: Germline and genes: mouse. Sequencing ends 1 residue short of the CDR3 end; the germline J gene provides the rest. The chain has TRBV16 and TRBJ1-2; TRBD1 matches at 7 bases. The germline V gene encodes CDR1 SGHSA and CDR2 FRNQAP. The CDR3 totals 15 residues. The junction had 3 bases not matched to a gene; V was cut back by 2 bases and J by 0 bases. The CDR3 DNA, read in part, is TGTGCAAGCAGCTTATCGCAGGGGGCAAACTCCGACTACACC. Translation gives CASSLSQGANSDYT. The entire CDR3 is CASSLSQGANSDYTF.

Of note for this clone: Genes and germline are mouse. Sequencing ends 1 residue short of the CDR3 end; the germline J gene provides the rest. This chain uses TRBV5 with TRBJ1-3; 8 bases line up with TRBD1. The CDR3 covers 16 residues. The V gene end was trimmed by 0 bases and the J gene end by 3 bases; junction bases not matched to a gene: 4. Germline assignment: CDR1 LGHNA and CDR2 YNLKQL (reference sequence). The CDR3 bases that were read are TGTGCCAGCAGCCAAGACAGGGGGCAGGGTGGAAATACGCTCTAT. Translating gives CASSQDRGQGGNTLY. The full-length CDR3 reads as CASSQDRGQGGNTLYF.

On this clone: The gene names here belong to mouse. CDR3 DNA (partial): TGCACCTGCAGTGCAGGCTGGGGTAACCAAGACACCCAGTAC. Protein product: CTCSAGWGNQDTQY. The full CDR3 sequence reads CTCSAGWGNQDTQYF. The genes are TRBV1 and TRBJ2-5, with D possibly matching TRBD2 (6 bases). The CDR3 end falls 1 residue outside the read, so it is completed with the germline J gene. The CDR3 totals 15 residues. Germline loops: CDR1 NSQYPW, CDR2 LRSPGD (reference sequence). Trimming took off 1 base at V and 0 bases at J, with 8 bases between the two ends.

About this clone: Here the gene names and germline are mouse. The observed sequence ends 1 residue before the CDR3 terminus, with the missing tail filled in from the germline J gene. The chain is built from TRBV19 and TRBJ2-3; the D gene could be TRBD1 or TRBD2 (6 bases each). The CDR3 runs to 15 residues. The V end was cut by 0 bases, the J end by 3 bases, with 11 bases between. Germline CDR1 FNHDT, CDR2 SITEND (reference sequence). CDR3 sequence reads: CASSIGRGRAETLYF. The sequenced part of the CDR3 DNA is TGTGCCAGCAGTATAGGACGGGGGCGGGCAGAAACGCTGTAT.

A remark on this clone: All gene names here are mouse names. Read coverage stops 1 residue before the CDR3 terminus; the germline J gene supplies the remainder. This chain uses TRBV19 with TRBJ1-6, with D possibly being TRBD1 (6 bases). TRBJ1-6 is an ORF, and what it does is uncertain. V was clipped by 2 bases and J by 3 bases, with 9 bases between them. The CDR3 extends over 15 amino acids. Looked up from germline, CDR1 is FNHDT and CDR2 is SITEND (reference sequence). CDR3 DNA (partial): TGTGCCAGCAGTATGAGGGGGTTCTATAATTCGCCCCTCTAC. It codes for CASSMRGFYNSPLY. The whole CDR3 protein is CASSMRGFYNSPLYF.

A word on this clone: All gene names here are mouse names. The CDR3 end is not reached by the read, which stops 1 residue before it; the germline J gene fills it in. The V call is TRBV13-2, the J call TRBJ2-7; 8 bases match TRBD2. Losses at the gene ends were 0 bases for V and 6 bases for J; bases not matched to a gene: 2. CDR1 and CDR2 (germline): NNHNN, SYGAGS (reference sequence). The CDR3 consists of 13 residues. The CDR3 protein is CASGDAWGVEQYF. The sequenced CDR3 bases are TGTGCCAGCGGTGATGCCTGGGGGGTTGAACAGTAC.

A remark on this clone: The genes and germline here are from mouse. The DNA ends 1 residue before the CDR3 does, and the rest of the CDR3 is filled in from the germline J gene. The V call is TRBV13-1, the J call TRBJ2-1; D is undetermined. Germline CDR1 and CDR2: NSHNY and SYGAGN. V lost 2 bases, J lost 3 bases, and 6 bases lay in between. The CDR3 runs to 13 residues. The sequenced part of the CDR3 DNA is TGTGCCAGCAGTGAGGGGAGCTATGCTGAGCAGTTC. It specifies CASSEGSYAEQF. The entire CDR3 protein is CASSEGSYAEQFF.

As regards this clone: Gene names are the mouse ones. The sequenced fragment ends 1 residue before the CDR3 boundary, so the rest is inferred from the germline J gene. V gene TRBV5 combines with J gene TRBJ2-2, with D uncertain. Per the germline V gene, CDR1 is LGHNA and CDR2 is YNLKQL (reference sequence). This CDR3 contains 15 residues. V lost 0 bases to trimming and J lost 0 bases, with 5 bases between them. Here the CDR3 reads CASSQEDTNTGQLYF. The CDR3 bases that were read are TGTGCCAGCAGCCAAGAAGACACAAACACCGGGCAGCTCTAC.

In this sample, this clone turned up a few times. Gene and germline names: mouse. With the read ending 1 residue before the CDR3 end, the germline J gene is used to fill in that end. J is TRBJ1-2 and V is TRBV31; no definite D call. The ends were cut back, 5 bases at V and 4 bases at J, with 5 bases in the middle. CDR3 length: 10 amino acids. CDR1 is GKSSPN, CDR2 SITVG, per germline. The sequenced part of the CDR3 DNA is TGTGCCTGGGGGGTCTCCGACTACACC. Protein: CAWGVSDYT. The complete CDR3 reads CAWGVSDYTF.

A note on this clone: Mouse germline and gene names are used. The CDR3 end is not reached by the read, which stops 1 residue before it; the germline J gene fills it in. The rearrangement joins TRBV29 to TRBJ1-4, with 7 bases lining up with TRBD1. Germline CDR1 and CDR2: MSHET and SYDVDS. The CDR3 covers 13 residues. V dropped 6 bases and J dropped 3; count of bases not matched to a gene: 1. The CDR3 sequence: CASRTGTNERLFF. The sequenced CDR3 bases are TGTGCTAGCAGGACAGGGACCAACGAAAGATTATTT.